This T cell receptor (beta chain) was profiled in a study of technical replicates of blood from several donors. The assay was immunoSEQ multiplex PCR, and TCRdb's table has in-frame clones only and misses some. Among about 56,000 clones listed, 90% to 95% were seen once. Germline V gene sequence: CDR1 SGHAT, CDR2 FQNNGV. V shed 1 base and J shed 10 bases, with 17 bases lying between them. The length of the CDR3 is 16 residues. The TCR originated in a human donor in good health. Some clones in this sample may be carry-over from other donors' samples. This chain links TRBV11-2 with TRBJ1-6; a possible D gene is TRBD1 (5 bases). What was sequenced was PBMCs. The CDR3 region has the DNA TGTGCCAGCAGCTTAGGGGCAGGGAGGGTAAGCTCACCCCTCCACTTT. Encoded protein: CASSLGAGRVSSPLHF.